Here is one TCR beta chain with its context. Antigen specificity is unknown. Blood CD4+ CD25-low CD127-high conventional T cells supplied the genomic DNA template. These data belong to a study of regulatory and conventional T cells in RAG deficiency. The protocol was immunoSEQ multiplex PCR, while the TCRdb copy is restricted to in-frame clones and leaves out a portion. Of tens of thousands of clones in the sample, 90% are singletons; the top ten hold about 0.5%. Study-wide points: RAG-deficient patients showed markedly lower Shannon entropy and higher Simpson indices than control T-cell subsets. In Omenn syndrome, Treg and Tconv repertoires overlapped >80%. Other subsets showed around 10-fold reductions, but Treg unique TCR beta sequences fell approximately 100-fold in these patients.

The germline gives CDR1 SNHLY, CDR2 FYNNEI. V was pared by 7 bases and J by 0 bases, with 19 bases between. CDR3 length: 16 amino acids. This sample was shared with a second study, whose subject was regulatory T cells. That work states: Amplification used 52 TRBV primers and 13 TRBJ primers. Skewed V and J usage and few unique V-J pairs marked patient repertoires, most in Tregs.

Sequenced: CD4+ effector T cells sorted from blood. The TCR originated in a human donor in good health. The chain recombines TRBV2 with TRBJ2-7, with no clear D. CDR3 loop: CASNLLSKASSYEQYF. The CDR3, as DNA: TGTGCCAGCAATCTATTAAGTAAGGCCAGCTCCTACGAGCAGTACTTC.